This TCR beta chain emerged from a study of blood T cell repertoires in COVID-19. Which cohort a participant joined came from the clinical history participants gave. Cohort 3 donors were reported recovered after two negative PCRs, clearance, or symptom resolution. Only in-frame clones appear in the TCRdb table, and some are missing; sequencing was by immunoSEQ multiplex PCR. The sample has 160,000 or so clones; around four fifths are singletons. In germline, CDR1 is SGHTA, CDR2 FQGNSA. Trimming at V came to 5 bases and at J to 0 bases, leaving 10 bases not matched to a gene. The CDR3 totals 17 residues.

The chain couples TRBV7-2 to TRBJ1-5; 7 bases match TRBD1. This TCR came from a woman in her forties or fifties who had recovered from COVID-19. The sequenced material came from PBMCs or T cells enriched from blood (not recorded which). CDR3 sequence: CASSQQGRGTSNQPQHF. The CDR3 DNA sequence: TGTGCCAGCAGCCAACAGGGCAGGGGGACTAGCAATCAGCCCCAGCATTTT.